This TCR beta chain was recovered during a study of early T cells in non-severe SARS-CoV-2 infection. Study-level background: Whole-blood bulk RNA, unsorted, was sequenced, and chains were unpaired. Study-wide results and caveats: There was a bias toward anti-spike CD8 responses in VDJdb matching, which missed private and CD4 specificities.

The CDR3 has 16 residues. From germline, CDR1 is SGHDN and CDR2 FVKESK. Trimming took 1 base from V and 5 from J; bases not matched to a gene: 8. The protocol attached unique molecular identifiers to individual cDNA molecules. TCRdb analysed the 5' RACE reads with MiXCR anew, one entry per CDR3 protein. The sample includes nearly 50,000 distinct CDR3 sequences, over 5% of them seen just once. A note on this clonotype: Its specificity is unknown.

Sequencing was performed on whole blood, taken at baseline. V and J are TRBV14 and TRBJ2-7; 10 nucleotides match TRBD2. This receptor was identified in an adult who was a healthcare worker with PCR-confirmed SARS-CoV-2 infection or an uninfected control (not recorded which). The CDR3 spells CASSQGEASGRNEQYF. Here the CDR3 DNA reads TGTGCCAGCAGCCAAGGGGAGGCTAGCGGGAGAAACGAGCAGTACTTC.